This T cell receptor beta chain was documented in a study of T cells expressing NK-cell markers. Germline-derived CDR1 and CDR2 are SGHAT and FQNNGV. The CDR3 covers 12 residues. TCRdb derives one entry per CDR3 protein from the 5' RACE reads, leaving out DNA. The sample holds 350,000 to 400,000 distinct CDR3 sequences. The chain joins TRBV11-2 to TRBJ2-1. Material for sequencing was blood T cells: a sorted CD56 or NKG2C T cell subset, CD4+ or CD8+ T cells, or bulk PBMC T cells (not recorded which). This sequence was found in a woman in her forties or fifties in good health. The CDR3 loop reads CASLDSYNEQFF.